Each of the 27 T cell receptor beta chains below was sequenced from the same sample in a study of cytotoxic CD8 clonotypes in ibrutinib-treated CLL. Profiling relied on immunoSEQ multiplex PCR, and the TCRdb table lists in-frame clones only, not all of them. The data hold about 85,000 clones, with around 79% observed a single time. This specimen consisted of PBMCs, obtained after 12 months of ibrutinib treatment. These receptors all come from a human donor with chronic lymphocytic leukemia.

The chain is built from TRBV2 and TRBJ2-7; D is possibly TRBD2 (7 bases). Germline CDR1 and CDR2: SNHLY and FYNNEI. V gave up 5 bases and J gave up 6 bases, with 17 bases separating them. The CDR3 is made up of 14 amino acids. The CDR3, as DNA: TGTGCCAGCAGTATCCTTAAGGGAGGGGGCGAGCAGTACTTC. It codes for CASSILKGGGEQYF.

This clone was seen only a few times. The chain carries TRBV28 and TRBJ2-7; D is unclear. Germline CDR1 MDHEN, CDR2 SYDVKM. V was shortened by 5 bases and J by 0 bases, with 8 bases between the two germline ends. The CDR3 has 13 amino acids. The CDR3 nucleotides are TGTGCCAGCAGTGGCGAGAGCTCCTACGAGCAGTACTTC. This encodes CASSGESSYEQYF. Supplemented by reference TRBV28 and TRBJ2-7, the full variable domain reads DVKVTQSSRYLVKRTGEKVFLECVQDMDHENMFWYRQDPGLGLRLIYFSYDVKMKEKGDIPEGYSVSREKKERFSLILESASTNQTSMYLCASSGESSYEQYFGPGTRLTVT.

This chain connects TRBV28 to TRBJ2-5; D is perhaps TRBD2 (6 bases). Germline CDR1 reads MDHEN; CDR2 reads SYDVKM. The CDR3 covers 14 residues. Trimming took 3 bases from V and 2 from J, leaving 10 bases between them. CDR3 loop: CASSFGGNQETQYF. The CDR3 DNA is TGTGCCAGCAGTTTCGGGGGTAATCAAGAGACCCAGTACTTC.

The J gene is TRBJ2-7, the V gene TRBV7-9; D ambiguous. CDR1 and CDR2 from the germline V gene are SEHNR and FQNEAQ (reference sequence). The V end was cut by 6 bases, the J end by 7 bases, with 13 bases between. This CDR3 comprises 12 residues. The CDR3 reads CASSTRGREQYF. CDR3 DNA: TGTGCCAGCAGTACCCGTGGGCGGGAGCAGTACTTC.

In this sample, this clone turned up once. J is TRBJ2-2 and V is TRBV18; possibly TRBD1 or TRBD2 for D (5 bases each). This CDR3 region has 17 residues. V was shortened by 6 bases and J by 2 bases, with 19 bases between the two germline ends. Germline values: CDR1 KGHSH, CDR2 LQKENI. The DNA for the CDR3 is TGTGCCAGCTCCCCCCTTGCCGGGACGGTAAACACCGGGGAGCTGTTTTTT. Translated: CASSPLAGTVNTGELFF.

The table lists this clone with a count of one. The chain couples TRBV6-5 to TRBJ1-2; perhaps TRBD1 as D (6 bases). Trimming took 6 bases from V and 7 from J, leaving 21 bases between them. The V gene's germline CDR1 is MNHEY and CDR2 SVGAGI. CDR3 length: 15 amino acids. CDR3 nucleotide sequence: TGTGCCAGCAGCCGGGGGGCCAGGGGTGGCCGTGGCTACACCTTC. Protein: CASSRGARGGRGYTF.

The gene calls are TRBV7-2 and TRBJ1-2, with D perhaps matching TRBD1 (5 bases). Trimming took 3 bases from V and 3 from J, leaving 14 bases between them. The germline gives CDR1 SGHTA, CDR2 FQGNSA. The CDR3 has 15 amino acids. The CDR3 is CASSLGRPRDYGYTF. Here the CDR3 DNA reads TGTGCCAGCAGCTTGGGGCGGCCCAGGGACTATGGCTACACCTTC.

The chain is built from TRBV15 and TRBJ2-1; D not resolved. The germline V gene encodes CDR1 LNHNV and CDR2 YYDKDF (reference sequence). Deletions cut 5 bases from V and 0 bases from J, with 11 bases between. The CDR3 loop spans 15 amino acids. The CDR3 coding sequence is TGTGCCACCAGCGGAATCAGGAGCTCCTACAATGAGCAGTTCTTC. Amino acids: CATSGIRSSYNEQFF.

Concerning this clone: At the DNA level, this CDR3 is encoded by other sequences in the same sample as well. This chain uses TRBV7-9 with TRBJ2-5; TRBD1 or TRBD2 may be the D gene (5 bases each). Looked up from germline, CDR1 is SEHNR and CDR2 is FQNEAQ (reference sequence). This CDR3 is 14 amino acids long. V lost 2 bases to trimming and J lost 1 base, with 8 bases between them. CDR3 sequence reads: CASSLYGGQETQYF. Here the CDR3 DNA reads TGTGCCAGCAGCTTATATGGGGGCCAAGAGACCCAGTACTTC.

The genes are TRBV7-2 and TRBJ2-7, with D unresolved. The germline V gene encodes CDR1 SGHTA and CDR2 FQGNSA. Trimming left V 5 bases short and J 2 bases short, with 10 bases between. The CDR3 is 13 residues long. As DNA, the CDR3 is TGTGCCAGCAGCCATAGGGTGCCCTACGAGCAGTACTTC. It translates to CASSHRVPYEQYF.

The chain is built from TRBV18 and TRBJ2-1; D possibly matches TRBD1 or TRBD2 (5 bases each). This CDR3 is built from 16 residues. Germline CDR1 and CDR2: KGHSH and LQKENI. V was shortened by 6 bases and J by 0 bases, with 15 bases between the two germline ends. The CDR3 coding sequence is TGTGCCAGCTCTCCCTTTGGGACGAGCTCCTACAATGAGCAGTTCTTC. Residues: CASSPFGTSSYNEQFF.

The chain couples TRBV19 to TRBJ2-1; weak D call: TRBD2 (7 bases). The CDR3 is 15 residues long. Germline V gene sequence: CDR1 LNHDA, CDR2 SQIVND (reference sequence). V was trimmed by 4 bases and J by 6 bases, leaving 16 bases between them. In DNA form, the CDR3 reads TGTGCCAGTAGTAAGGTCTGGGGAGGGGGCAATGAGCAGTTCTTC. As protein: CASSKVWGGGNEQFF.

This clone has just a few counts. V is TRBV21-1 and J is TRBJ2-4; the table's TRBD2 call for D was not verified on the DNA. TRBV21-1 is labeled a pseudogene. The CDR3 runs 20 residues. The CDR3 DNA is TGTGCCAGCGCCAAAGGGCCACTAGCGCCCATGGGGGAGGCCAAAAACATTCAGTACTTC. It encodes CASAKGPLAPMGEAKNIQYF.

In its sample, this clone was seen many times. The chain recombines TRBV4-2 with TRBJ2-5; 8 nucleotides match TRBD2. Germline V gene lookup returns CDR1 LGHNA and CDR2 YNFKEQ. This CDR3 spans 14 amino acids. V dropped 7 bases and J dropped 4; count of bases not matched to a gene: 8. The CDR3 sequence: CASTKTGGGETQYF. Here the CDR3 DNA reads TGTGCCAGCACCAAAACCGGGGGGGGAGAGACCCAGTACTTC.

The chain links TRBV2 to TRBJ2-1; 7 bases are a match to TRBD1. The CDR3 length is 13 residues. Trimming cost V 6 bases and J 9 bases; bases outside gene matches: 8. The germline V gene encodes CDR1 SNHLY and CDR2 FYNNEI. The CDR3 DNA reads as TGTGCCAGCAGCGGGGACAGTCTCGGTGAGCAGTTCTTC. It codes for CASSGDSLGEQFF. Variable domain in full (rest from reference TRBV2 and TRBJ2-1): EPEVTQTPSHQVTQMGQEVILRCVPISNHLYFYWYRQILGQKVEFLVSFYNNEISEKSEIFDDQFSVERPDGSNFTLKIRSTKLEDSAMYFCASSGDSLGEQFFGPGTRLTVL.

This rearrangement joins TRBV6-5 to TRBJ1-1; D remains ambiguous. V lost 2 bases to trimming and J lost 0 bases, with 4 bases between them. Germline V gene data show CDR1 as MNHEY and CDR2 as SVGAGI. The CDR3 consists of 13 residues. In DNA, the CDR3 is TGTGCCAGCAGTTACCGCTTGAACACTGAAGCTTTCTTT. This codes for CASSYRLNTEAFF.

The gene calls are TRBV5-1 and TRBJ2-7, with a possible D match to TRBD2 (6 bases). CDR1 and CDR2 from the germline V gene are SGHRS and YFSETQ. CDR3 size: 15 residues. With 0 bases removed from V and 6 bases from J, the gap between germline ends came to 16 bases. The CDR3 DNA follows: TGCGCCAGCAGCTTGGATGCCCTACTAGCTCTCGAGCAGTACTTC. Its protein is CASSLDALLALEQYF.

The chain joins TRBV30 to TRBJ2-2; D ambiguous. V lost 0 bases to trimming and J lost 5 bases, with 10 bases between them. The CDR3 has 14 amino acids. CDR1 is GTSNPN and CDR2 is SVGIG in the germline V gene (reference sequence). Here the CDR3 reads CAWSVSAATGELFF. In nucleotides, the CDR3 is TGTGCCTGGAGTGTATCGGCTGCGACCGGGGAGCTGTTTTTT.

About this clone: An end of the junction differs from the germline gene, which may be a read error. This chain links TRBV30 with TRBJ1-2; 8 bases agree with TRBD1. Germline-derived CDR1 and CDR2 are GTSNPN and SVGIG (reference sequence). The CDR3 covers 17 residues. The CDR3 DNA follows: TGTTCCTGGAGGGGCCCCCTCGGACAGGGCCCCCGTGATGGCTACACCTTC. This gives the protein CSWRGPLGQGPRDGYTF.

This rearrangement joins TRBV30 to TRBJ1-1, with a possible D match to TRBD1 (6 bases). Trimming shortened V by 4 bases and J by 6 bases, and 18 bases separated the two germline ends. Germline V gene data show CDR1 as GTSNPN and CDR2 as SVGIG (reference sequence). CDR3 length equals 14 residues. Written as DNA, the CDR3 is TGTGCCTGGACCCCGGGGGCAGGGTGGGCTGAAGCTTTCTTT. This gives the protein CAWTPGAGWAEAFF.

The rearrangement joins TRBV7-2 to TRBJ2-5, with unresolved D. The CDR3 sequence is 8 residues long. V was pared by 8 bases and J by 7 bases, with 2 bases between. Germline loops: CDR1 SGHTA, CDR2 FQGNSA. The CDR3 sequence: CASGTQYF. The DNA of the CDR3 is TGTGCCAGCGGGACCCAGTACTTC.

DNA for the CDR3: TGTGCCAGCAGCCCCCACCCCCCCGGGACCTACGAGCAGTACTTC. Protein: CASSPHPPGTYEQYF. The chain uses TRBV6-5 and TRBJ2-7, with D possibly TRBD2 on 5 matching bases. Germline assignment: CDR1 MNHEY and CDR2 SVGAGI. The CDR3 sequence is 15 residues long. Trimming took off 6 bases at V and 2 bases at J, with 17 bases between the two ends.

The J gene is TRBJ2-7, the V gene TRBV7-2; D is possibly TRBD1 (6 bases). The CDR3 runs to 14 residues. The V and J ends lost 5 bases and 6 bases respectively, with 17 bases between them. CDR1 and CDR2 from the germline V gene are SGHTA and FQGNSA. In DNA form, the CDR3 reads TGTGCCAGCAGCGAGGGGGTCCAAATACGCGAGCAGTACTTC. Translating gives CASSEGVQIREQYF.

The V gene is TRBV7-6, the J gene TRBJ2-5, with TRBD2 matching 15 bases. The junction had 11 bases not matched to a gene; V was cut back by 7 bases and J by 5 bases. There are 17 residues in the CDR3. Germline V gene data show CDR1 as SGHVS and CDR2 as FNYEAQ. The CDR3 reads CASTLRTSGRARETQYF. CDR3 nucleotides: TGTGCCAGCACCCTACGGACTAGCGGGAGGGCCCGGGAGACCCAGTACTTC.

Turning to this clone: At the DNA level, this CDR3 is encoded by other sequences in the same sample as well. V is TRBV7-3 and J is TRBJ2-6; no reliable D call. V was trimmed by 5 bases and J by 4 bases, leaving 6 bases between them. This CDR3 is 13 amino acids long. Germline V gene data show CDR1 as SGHTA and CDR2 as FQGTGA. CDR3 protein: CASSPPGANVLTF. The CDR3 region has the DNA TGTGCCAGCAGCCCCCCCGGGGCCAACGTCCTGACTTTC.

The V and J genes are TRBV7-9 and TRBJ2-7; TRBD2 matches at 7 bases. Germline CDR1 and CDR2: SEHNR and FQNEAQ (reference sequence). The CDR3 extends over 16 amino acids. The V and J ends lost 5 bases and 0 bases, in that order; junction bases with no gene match: 10. The chain's CDR3 is CASSPPTSRSSYEQYF. In nucleotides, the CDR3 is TGTGCCAGCAGCCCGCCGACTAGCCGGAGCTCCTACGAGCAGTACTTC.

The chain is built from TRBV30 and TRBJ2-4, with D possibly being TRBD2 (5 bases). V lost 0 bases and J 11 bases, leaving 11 bases between the germline ends. CDR1 and CDR2 (germline): GTSNPN, SVGIG (reference sequence). The CDR3 is made up of 12 amino acids. The CDR3 spells CAWSVIEDFQYF. The CDR3, as DNA: TGTGCCTGGAGTGTAATCGAGGACTTTCAGTACTTC.